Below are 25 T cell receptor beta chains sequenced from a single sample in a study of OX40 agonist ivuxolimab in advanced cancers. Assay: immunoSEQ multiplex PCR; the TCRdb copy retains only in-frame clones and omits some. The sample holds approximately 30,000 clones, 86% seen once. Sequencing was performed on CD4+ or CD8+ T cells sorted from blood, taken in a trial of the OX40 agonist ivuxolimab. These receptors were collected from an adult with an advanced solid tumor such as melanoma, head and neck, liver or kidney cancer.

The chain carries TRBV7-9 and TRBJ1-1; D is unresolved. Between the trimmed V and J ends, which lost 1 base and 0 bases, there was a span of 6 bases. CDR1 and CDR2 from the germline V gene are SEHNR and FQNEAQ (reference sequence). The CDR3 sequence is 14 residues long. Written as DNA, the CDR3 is TGTGCCAGCAGCTTAGGCCAGTTGAACACTGAAGCTTTCTTT. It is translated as CASSLGQLNTEAFF.

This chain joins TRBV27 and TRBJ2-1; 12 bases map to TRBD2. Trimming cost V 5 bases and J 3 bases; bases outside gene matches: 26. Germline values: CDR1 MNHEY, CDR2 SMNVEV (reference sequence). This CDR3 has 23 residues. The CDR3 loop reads CASSPLGKHRLAGVAERYNEQFF. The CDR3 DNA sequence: TGTGCCAGCAGTCCCCTTGGCAAACACCGACTAGCGGGAGTTGCCGAGCGCTACAATGAGCAGTTCTTC.

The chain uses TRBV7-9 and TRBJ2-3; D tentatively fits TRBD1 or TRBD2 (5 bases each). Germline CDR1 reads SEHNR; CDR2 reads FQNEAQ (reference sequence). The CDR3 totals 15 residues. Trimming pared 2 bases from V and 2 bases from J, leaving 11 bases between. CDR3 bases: TGTGCCAGCAGCTTACCGGGACCTAACACAGATACGCAGTATTTT. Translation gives CASSLPGPNTDTQYF. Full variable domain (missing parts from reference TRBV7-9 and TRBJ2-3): DTGVSQNPRHKITKRGQNVTFRCDPISEHNRLYWYRQTLGQGPEFLTYFQNEAQLEKSRLLSDRFSAERPKGSFSTLEIQRTEQGDSAMYLCASSLPGPNTDTQYFGPGTRLTVL.

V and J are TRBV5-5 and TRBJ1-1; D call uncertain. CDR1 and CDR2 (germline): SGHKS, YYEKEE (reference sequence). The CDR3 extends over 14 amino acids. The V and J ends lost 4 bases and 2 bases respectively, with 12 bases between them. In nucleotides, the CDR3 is TGTGCCAGCAGCCATGGTCCTCTAAACACTGAAGCTTTCTTT. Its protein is CASSHGPLNTEAFF.

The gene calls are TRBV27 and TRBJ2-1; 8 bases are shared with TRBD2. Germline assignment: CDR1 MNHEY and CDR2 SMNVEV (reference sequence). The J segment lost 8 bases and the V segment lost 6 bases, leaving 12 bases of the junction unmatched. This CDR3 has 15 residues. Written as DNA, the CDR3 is TGTGCCAGCAGAGCACGGGCGGGAGGAAAACATGAGCAGTTCTTC. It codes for CASRARAGGKHEQFF.

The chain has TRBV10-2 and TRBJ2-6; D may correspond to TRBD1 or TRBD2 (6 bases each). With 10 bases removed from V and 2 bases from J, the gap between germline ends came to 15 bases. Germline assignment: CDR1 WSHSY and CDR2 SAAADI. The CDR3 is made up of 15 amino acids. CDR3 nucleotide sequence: TGCGCCACGTCAAAGGGGGGCGCTGGGGCCAACGTCCTGACTTTC. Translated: CATSKGGAGANVLTF.

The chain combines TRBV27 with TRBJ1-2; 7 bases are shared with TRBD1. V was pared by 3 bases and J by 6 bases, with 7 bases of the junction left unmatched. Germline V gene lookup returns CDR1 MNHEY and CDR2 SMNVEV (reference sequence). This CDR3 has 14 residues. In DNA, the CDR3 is TGTGCCAGCAGTTTTTATCAGGGGGACGATGGCTACACCTTC. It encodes CASSFYQGDDGYTF.

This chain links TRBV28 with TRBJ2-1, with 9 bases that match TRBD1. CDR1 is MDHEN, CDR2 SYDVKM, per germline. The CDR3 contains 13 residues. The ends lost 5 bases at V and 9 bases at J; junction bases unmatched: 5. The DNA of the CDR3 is TGTGCCAGCAGTCGGACAGGGGCAGGTGAGCAGTTCTTC. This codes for CASSRTGAGEQFF.

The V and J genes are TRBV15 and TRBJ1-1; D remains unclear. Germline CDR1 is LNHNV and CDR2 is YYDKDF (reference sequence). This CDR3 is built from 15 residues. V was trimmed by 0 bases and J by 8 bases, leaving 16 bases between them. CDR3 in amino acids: CATSREVRVRAEAFF. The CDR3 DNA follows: TGTGCCACCAGCAGAGAGGTACGGGTCCGTGCCGAAGCTTTCTTT.

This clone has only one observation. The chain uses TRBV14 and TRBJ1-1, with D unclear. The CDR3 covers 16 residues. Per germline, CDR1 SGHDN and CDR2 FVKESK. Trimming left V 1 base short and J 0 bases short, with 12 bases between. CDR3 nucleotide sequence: TGTGCCAGCAGCCAAGGGTCGAGCGGTTTGAACACTGAAGCTTTCTTT. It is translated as CASSQGSSGLNTEAFF.

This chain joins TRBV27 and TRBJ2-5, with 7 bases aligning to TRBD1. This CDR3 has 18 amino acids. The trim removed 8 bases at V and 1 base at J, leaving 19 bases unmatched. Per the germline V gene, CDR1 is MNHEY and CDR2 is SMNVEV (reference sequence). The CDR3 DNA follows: TGTGCCAGCCGCGGAGCCTTCGGGGCAGGGGGTTCCCAAGAGACCCAGTACTTC. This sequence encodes CASRGAFGAGGSQETQYF.

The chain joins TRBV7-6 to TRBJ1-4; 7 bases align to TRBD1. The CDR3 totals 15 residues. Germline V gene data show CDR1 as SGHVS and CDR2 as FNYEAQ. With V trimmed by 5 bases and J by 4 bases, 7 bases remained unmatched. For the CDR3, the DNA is TGTGCCAGCAGCCCTACAGGGGAGTTTAATGAAAAACTGTTTTTT. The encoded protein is CASSPTGEFNEKLFF.

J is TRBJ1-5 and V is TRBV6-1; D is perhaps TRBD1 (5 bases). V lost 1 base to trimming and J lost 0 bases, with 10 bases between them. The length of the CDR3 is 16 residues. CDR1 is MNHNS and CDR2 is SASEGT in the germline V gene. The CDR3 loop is CASSEGGWYSNQPQHF. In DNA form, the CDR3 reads TGTGCCAGCAGTGAAGGGGGGTGGTATAGCAATCAGCCCCAGCATTTT.

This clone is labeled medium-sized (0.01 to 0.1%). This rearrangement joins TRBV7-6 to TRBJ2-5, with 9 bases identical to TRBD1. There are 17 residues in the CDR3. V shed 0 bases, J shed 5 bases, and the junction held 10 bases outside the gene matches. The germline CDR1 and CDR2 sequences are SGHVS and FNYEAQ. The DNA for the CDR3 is TGTGCCAGCAGCTTAGCCGGGACAGGGCCTCTTTCGGAGACCCAGTACTTC. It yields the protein CASSLAGTGPLSETQYF.

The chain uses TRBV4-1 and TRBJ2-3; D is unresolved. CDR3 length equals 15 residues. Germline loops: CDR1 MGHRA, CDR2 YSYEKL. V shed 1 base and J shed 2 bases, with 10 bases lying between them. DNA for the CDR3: TGCGCCAGCAGCCAAGGGGTGTCCCCCACAGATACGCAGTATTTT. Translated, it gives CASSQGVSPTDTQYF.

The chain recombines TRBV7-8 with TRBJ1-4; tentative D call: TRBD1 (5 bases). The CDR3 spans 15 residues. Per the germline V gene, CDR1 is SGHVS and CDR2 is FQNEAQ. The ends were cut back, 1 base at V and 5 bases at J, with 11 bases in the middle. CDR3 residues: CASSLGGVKNEKLFF. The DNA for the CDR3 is TGTGCCAGCAGCTTAGGAGGGGTTAAAAATGAAAAACTGTTTTTT.

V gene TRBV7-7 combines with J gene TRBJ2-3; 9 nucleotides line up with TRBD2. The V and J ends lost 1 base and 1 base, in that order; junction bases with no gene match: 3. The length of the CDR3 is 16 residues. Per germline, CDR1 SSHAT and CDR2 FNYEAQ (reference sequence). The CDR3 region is CASSLELAGGTDTQYF. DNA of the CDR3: TGTGCCAGCAGCTTAGAGTTAGCGGGGGGCACAGATACGCAGTATTTT.

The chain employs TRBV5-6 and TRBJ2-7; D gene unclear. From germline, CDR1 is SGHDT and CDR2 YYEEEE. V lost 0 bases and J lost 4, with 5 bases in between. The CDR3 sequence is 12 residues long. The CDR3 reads CASSLDQYEQYF. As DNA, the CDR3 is TGTGCCAGCAGCTTGGACCAGTACGAGCAGTACTTC.

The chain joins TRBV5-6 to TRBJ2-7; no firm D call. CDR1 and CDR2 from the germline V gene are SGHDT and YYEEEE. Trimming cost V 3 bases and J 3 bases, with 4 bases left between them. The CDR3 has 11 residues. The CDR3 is CASSSRYEQYF. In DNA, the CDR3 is TGTGCCAGCAGCTCTCGCTACGAGCAGTACTTC.

The CDR3 reads CASSPVGLAGAREQYF. DNA of the CDR3: TGTGCCAGCAGCCCGGTCGGACTAGCGGGAGCTCGCGAGCAGTACTTC. This rearrangement joins TRBV27 to TRBJ2-7; TRBD2 matches 13 bases. Germline lookup yields CDR1 MNHEY and CDR2 SMNVEV (reference sequence). The CDR3 is made up of 16 amino acids. The ends lost 6 bases at V and 6 bases at J; junction bases unmatched: 11.

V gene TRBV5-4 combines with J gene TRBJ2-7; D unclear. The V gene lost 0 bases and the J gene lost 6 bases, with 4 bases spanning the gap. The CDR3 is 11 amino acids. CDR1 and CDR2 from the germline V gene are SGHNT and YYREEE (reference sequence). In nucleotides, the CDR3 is TGTGCCAGCAGCTTGGGTTTCGAGCAGTACTTC. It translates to CASSLGFEQYF.

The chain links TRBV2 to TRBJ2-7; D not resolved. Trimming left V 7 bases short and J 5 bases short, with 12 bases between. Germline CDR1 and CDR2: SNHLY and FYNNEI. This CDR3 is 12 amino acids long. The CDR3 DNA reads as TGTGCCAGCACTCGCCGACGGGACGAGCAGTACTTC. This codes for CASTRRRDEQYF.

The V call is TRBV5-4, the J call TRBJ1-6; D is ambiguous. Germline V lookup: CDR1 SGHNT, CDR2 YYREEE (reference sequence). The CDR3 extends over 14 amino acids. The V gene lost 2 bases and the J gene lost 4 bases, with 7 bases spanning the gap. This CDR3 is CASSLRGYNSPLHF. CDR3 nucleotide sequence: TGTGCCAGCAGCTTACGGGGATATAATTCACCCCTCCACTTT.

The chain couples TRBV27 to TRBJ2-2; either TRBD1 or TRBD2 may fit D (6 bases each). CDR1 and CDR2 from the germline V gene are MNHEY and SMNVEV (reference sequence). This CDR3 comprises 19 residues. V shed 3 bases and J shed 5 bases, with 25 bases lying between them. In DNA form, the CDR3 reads TGTGCCAGCAGTTTGGGGGAGGACAGAACGGATTTAACTACCGGGGAGCTGTTTTTT. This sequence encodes CASSLGEDRTDLTTGELFF.

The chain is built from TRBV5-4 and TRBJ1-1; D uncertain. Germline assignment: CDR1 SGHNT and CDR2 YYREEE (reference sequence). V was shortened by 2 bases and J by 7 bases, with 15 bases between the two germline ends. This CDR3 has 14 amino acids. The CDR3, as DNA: TGTGCCAGCAGCTTTTGGCCAGCCCACAGTGAAGCTTTCTTT. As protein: CASSFWPAHSEAFF.